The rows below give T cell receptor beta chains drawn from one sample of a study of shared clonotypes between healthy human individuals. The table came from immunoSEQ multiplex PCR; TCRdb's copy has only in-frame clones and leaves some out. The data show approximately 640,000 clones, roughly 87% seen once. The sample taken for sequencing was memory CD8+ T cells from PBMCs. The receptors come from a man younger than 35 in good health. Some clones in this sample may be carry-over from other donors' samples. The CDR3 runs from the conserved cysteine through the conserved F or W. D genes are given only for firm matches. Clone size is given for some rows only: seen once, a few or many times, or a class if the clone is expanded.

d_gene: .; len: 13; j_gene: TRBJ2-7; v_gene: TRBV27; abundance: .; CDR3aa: CASSLSGSYEQYF; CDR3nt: TGTGCCAGCAGTTTATCGGGCAGCTACGAGCAGTACTTC
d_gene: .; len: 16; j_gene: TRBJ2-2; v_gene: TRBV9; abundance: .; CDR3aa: CASSVEGPSNTGELFF; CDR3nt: TGTGCCAGCAGCGTAGAGGGACCCTCGAACACCGGGGAGCTGTTTTTT
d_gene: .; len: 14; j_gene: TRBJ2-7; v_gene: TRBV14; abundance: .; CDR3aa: CASSLITGSYEQYF; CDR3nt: TGTGCCAGCAGCCTAATAACAGGGTCCTACGAGCAGTACTTC
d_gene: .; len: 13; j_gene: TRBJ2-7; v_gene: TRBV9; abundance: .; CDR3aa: CASSVGTAYEQYF; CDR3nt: TGTGCCAGCAGCGTGGGGACTGCCTACGAGCAGTACTTC
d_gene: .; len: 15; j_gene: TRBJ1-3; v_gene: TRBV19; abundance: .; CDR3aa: CASSIDRYAGNTIYF; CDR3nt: TGTGCCAGTAGTATAGATCGGTATGCTGGAAACACCATATATTTT
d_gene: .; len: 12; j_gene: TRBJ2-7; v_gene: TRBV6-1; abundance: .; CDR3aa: CASSLTESEQYF; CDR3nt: TGTGCCAGCAGTTTGACAGAGAGCGAGCAGTACTTC
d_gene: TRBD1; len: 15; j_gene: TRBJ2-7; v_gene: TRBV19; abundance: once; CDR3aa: CASSNRQGLLDEQYF; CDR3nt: TGTGCCAGTAGTAATCGACAGGGCCTGCTTGACGAGCAGTACTTC
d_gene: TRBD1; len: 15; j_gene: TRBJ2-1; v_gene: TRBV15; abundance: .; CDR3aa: CATSIRTGGHNEQFF; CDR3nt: TGTGCCACCAGCATAAGGACAGGGGGCCATAATGAGCAGTTCTTC
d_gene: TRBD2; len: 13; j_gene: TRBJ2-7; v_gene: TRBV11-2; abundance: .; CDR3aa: CASKLAGSYEQYF; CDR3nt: TGTGCCAGCAAGCTAGCGGGATCCTACGAGCAGTACTTC
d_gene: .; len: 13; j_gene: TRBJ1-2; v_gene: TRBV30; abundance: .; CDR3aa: CAWSVFGSGGYTF; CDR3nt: TGTGCCTGGAGTGTTTTCGGATCGGGCGGCTACACCTTC
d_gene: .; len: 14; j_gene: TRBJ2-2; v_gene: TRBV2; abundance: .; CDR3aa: CASSPIPNTGELFF; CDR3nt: TGTGCCAGCAGCCCTATCCCAAACACCGGGGAGCTGTTTTTT
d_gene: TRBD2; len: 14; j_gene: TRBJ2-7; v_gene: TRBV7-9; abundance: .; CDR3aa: CASSFFSGEYEQYF; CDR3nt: TGTGCCAGCAGCTTCTTTAGCGGGGAATACGAGCAGTACTTC
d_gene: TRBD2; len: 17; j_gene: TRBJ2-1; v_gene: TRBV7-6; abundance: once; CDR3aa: CASSLGLAGAPFNEQFF; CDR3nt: TGTGCCAGCAGCCTGGGACTAGCGGGAGCCCCGTTTAATGAGCAGTTCTTC
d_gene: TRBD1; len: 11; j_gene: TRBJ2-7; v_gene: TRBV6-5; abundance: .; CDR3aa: CASGPPGQLYF; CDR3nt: TGTGCCAGCGGCCCCCCGGGACAGCTTTACTTC
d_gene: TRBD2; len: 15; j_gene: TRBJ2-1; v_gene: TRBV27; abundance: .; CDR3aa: CASSLYLAGELEQFF; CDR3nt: TGTGCCAGCAGTTTATATCTAGCGGGAGAACTTGAGCAGTTCTTC
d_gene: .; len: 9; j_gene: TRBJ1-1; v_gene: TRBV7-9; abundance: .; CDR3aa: CAENTEAFF; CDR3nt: TGTGCCGAGAACACTGAAGCTTTCTTT
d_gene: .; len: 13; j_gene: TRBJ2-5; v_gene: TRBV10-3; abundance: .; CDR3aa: CAISGMLQETQYF; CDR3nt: TGTGCCATCAGTGGGATGCTCCAAGAGACCCAGTACTTC
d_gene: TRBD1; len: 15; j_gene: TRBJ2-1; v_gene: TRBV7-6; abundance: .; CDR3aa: CASSPALDRAGEQFF; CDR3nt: TGTGCCAGCAGCCCGGCACTCGACAGGGCGGGTGAGCAGTTCTTC
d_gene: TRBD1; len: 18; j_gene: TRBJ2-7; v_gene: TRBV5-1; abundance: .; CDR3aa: CASSLGDRGNVGHYEQYF; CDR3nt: TGCGCCAGCAGCTTGGGGGACAGGGGTAACGTGGGCCACTACGAGCAGTACTTC
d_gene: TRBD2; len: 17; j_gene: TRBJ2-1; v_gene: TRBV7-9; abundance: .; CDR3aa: CASSLAPAGGPGNEQFF; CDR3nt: TGTGCCAGCAGCTTAGCGCCAGCGGGAGGGCCGGGAAATGAGCAGTTCTTC
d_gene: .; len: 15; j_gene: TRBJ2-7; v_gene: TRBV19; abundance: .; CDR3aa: CASSVHRTYSYEQYF; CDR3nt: TGTGCCAGTAGTGTTCACAGAACATATTCCTACGAGCAGTACTTC
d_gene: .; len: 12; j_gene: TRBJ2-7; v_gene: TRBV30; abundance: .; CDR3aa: CAWRRLGREQYF; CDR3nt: TGTGCCTGGAGGAGACTAGGAAGGGAGCAGTACTTC